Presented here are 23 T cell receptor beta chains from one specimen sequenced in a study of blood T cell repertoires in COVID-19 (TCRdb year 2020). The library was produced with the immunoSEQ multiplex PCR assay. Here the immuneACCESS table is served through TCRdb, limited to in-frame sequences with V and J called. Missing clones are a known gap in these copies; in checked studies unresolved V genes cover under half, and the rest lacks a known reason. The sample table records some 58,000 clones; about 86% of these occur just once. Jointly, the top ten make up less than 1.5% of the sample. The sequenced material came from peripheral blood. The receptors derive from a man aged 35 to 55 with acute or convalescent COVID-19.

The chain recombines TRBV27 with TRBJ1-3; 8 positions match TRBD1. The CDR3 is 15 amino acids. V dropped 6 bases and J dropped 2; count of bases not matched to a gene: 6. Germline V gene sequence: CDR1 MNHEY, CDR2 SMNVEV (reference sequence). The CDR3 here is CASRQTGAAGNTIYF. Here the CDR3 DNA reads TGTGCCAGCAGACAGACAGGGGCTGCTGGAAACACCATATATTTT.

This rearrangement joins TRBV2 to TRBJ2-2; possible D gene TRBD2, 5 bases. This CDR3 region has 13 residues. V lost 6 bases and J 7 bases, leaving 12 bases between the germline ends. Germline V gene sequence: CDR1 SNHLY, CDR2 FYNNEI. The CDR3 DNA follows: TGTGCCAGCAGGGGGAGTAAGGGCGGGGAGCTGTTTTTT. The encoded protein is CASRGSKGGELFF.

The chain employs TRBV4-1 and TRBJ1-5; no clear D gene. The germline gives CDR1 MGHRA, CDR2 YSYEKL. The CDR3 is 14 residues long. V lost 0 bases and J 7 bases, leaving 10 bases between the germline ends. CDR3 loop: CASSQDRGSQPQHF. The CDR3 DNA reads TGCGCCAGCAGCCAAGATCGGGGTTCCCAGCCCCAGCATTTT.

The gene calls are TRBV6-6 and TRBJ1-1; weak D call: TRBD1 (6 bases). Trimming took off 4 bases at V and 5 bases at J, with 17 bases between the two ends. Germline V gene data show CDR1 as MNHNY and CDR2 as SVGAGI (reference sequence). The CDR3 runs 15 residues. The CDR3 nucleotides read TGTGCCAGCAGTTTCGGGGGGGGCTCGGGTACTGAAGCTTTCTTT. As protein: CASSFGGGSGTEAFF.

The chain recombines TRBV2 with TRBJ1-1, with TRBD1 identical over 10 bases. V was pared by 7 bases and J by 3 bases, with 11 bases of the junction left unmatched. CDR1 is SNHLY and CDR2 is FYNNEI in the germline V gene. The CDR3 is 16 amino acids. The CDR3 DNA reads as TGTGCCAGCAATGGGGGGACAGGGGCCGGGGACACTGAAGCTTTCTTT. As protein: CASNGGTGAGDTEAFF.

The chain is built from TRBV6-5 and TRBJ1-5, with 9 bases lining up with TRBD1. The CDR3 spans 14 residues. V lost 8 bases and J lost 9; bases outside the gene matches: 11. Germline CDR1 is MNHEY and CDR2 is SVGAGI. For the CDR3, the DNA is TGTGCCAGCGCATCCGGGACAGGGATCCCGCCCCAGCATTTT. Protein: CASASGTGIPPQHF.

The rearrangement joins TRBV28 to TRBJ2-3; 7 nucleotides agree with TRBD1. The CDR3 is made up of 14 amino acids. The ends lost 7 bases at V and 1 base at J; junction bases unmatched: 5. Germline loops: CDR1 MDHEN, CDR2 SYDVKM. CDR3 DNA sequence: TGTGCCAGCACCACAGGACAGGGCACAGATACGCAGTATTTT. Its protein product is CASTTGQGTDTQYF.

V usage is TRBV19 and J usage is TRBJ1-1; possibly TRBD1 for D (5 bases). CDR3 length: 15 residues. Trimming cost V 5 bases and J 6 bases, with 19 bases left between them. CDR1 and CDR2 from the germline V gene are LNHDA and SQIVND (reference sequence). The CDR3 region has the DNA TGTGCCAGTAGTGTCCAAGGGGTGGTAATCCCTGAAGCTTTCTTT. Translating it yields CASSVQGVVIPEAFF.

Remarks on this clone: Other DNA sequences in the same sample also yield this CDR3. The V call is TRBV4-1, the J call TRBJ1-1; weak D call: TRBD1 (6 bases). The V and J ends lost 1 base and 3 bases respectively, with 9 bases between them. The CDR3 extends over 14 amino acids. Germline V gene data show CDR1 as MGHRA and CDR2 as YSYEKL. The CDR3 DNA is TGCGCCAGCAGCCAAGTACAGGGCGACACTGAAGCTTTCTTT. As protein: CASSQVQGDTEAFF.

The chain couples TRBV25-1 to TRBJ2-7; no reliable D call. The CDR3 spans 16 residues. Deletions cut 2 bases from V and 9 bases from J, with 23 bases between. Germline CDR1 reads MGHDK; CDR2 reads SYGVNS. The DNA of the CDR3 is TGTGCCAGCAGTGAAAGTGGTGGGCTGGTCTGGGCGCCGCAGTACTTC. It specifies CASSESGGLVWAPQYF.

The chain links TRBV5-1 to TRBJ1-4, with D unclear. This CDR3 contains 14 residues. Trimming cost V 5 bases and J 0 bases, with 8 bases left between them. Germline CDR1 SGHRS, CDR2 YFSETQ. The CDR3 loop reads CASSSGTTNEKLFF. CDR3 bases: TGCGCCAGCAGTTCCGGGACAACTAATGAAAAACTGTTTTTT.

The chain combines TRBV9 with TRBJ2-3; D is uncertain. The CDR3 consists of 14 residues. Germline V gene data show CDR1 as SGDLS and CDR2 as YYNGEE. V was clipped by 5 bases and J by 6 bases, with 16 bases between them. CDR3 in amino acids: CASSAKSFADTQYF. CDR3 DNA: TGTGCCAGCAGTGCCAAATCTTTTGCGGATACGCAGTATTTT.

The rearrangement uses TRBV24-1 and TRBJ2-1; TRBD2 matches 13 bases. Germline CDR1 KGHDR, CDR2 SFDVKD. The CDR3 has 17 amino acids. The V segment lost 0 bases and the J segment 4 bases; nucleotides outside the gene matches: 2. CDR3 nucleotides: TGTGCCACCAGTGATTTGCGGACTAGCGGGGGATACAATGAGCAGTTCTTC. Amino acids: CATSDLRTSGGYNEQFF.

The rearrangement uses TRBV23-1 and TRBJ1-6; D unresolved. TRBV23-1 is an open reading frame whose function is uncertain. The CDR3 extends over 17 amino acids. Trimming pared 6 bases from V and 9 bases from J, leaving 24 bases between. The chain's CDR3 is CASSEPLLTPWSSPLHF. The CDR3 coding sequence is TGCGCCAGCAGCGAACCACTCTTGACTCCTTGGAGTTCACCCCTCCACTTT.

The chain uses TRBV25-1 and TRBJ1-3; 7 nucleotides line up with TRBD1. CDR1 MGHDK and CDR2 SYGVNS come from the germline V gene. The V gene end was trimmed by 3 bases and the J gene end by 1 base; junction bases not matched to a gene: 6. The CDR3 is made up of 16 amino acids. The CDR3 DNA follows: TGTGCCAGCAGTGACCGACAGGGATGGTCTGGAAACACCATATATTTT. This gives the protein CASSDRQGWSGNTIYF. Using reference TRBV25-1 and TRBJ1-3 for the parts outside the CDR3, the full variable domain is EADIYQTPRYLVIGTGKKITLECSQTMGHDKMYWYQQDPGMELHLIHYSYGVNSTEKGDLSSESTVSRIRTEHFPLTLESARPSHTSQYLCASSDRQGWSGNTIYFGEGSWLTVV.

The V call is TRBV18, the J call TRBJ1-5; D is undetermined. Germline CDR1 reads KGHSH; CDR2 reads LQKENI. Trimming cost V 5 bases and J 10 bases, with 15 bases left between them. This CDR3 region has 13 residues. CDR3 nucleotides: TGTGCCAGCTCAGATCCGTCCGGGGAACCCCAGCATTTT. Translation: CASSDPSGEPQHF.

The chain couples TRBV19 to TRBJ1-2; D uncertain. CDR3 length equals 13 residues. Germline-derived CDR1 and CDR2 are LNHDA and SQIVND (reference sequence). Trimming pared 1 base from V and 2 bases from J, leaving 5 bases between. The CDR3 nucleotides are TGTGCCAGTAGTATAGCACAGAACTATGGCTACACCTTC. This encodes CASSIAQNYGYTF.

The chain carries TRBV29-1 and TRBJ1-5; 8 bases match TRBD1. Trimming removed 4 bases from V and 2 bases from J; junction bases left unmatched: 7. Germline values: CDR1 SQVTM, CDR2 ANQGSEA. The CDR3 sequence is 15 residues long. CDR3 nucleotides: TGCAGCGTTGCGGCAGGGGGCTTGGGCAATCAGCCCCAGCATTTT. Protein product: CSVAAGGLGNQPQHF.

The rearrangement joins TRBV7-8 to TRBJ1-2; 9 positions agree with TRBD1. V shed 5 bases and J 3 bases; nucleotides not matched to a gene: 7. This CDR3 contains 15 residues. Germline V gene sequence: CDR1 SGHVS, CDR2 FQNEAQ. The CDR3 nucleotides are TGTGCCAGCAGCCCCGGGACAGGGAATTACTATGGCTACACCTTC. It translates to CASSPGTGNYYGYTF.

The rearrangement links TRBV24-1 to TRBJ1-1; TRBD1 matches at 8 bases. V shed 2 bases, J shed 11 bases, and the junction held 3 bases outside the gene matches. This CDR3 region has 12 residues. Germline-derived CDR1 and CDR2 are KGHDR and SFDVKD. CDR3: CATSDSTGAAFF. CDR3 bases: TGTGCCACCAGTGATTCGACAGGGGCGGCTTTCTTT.

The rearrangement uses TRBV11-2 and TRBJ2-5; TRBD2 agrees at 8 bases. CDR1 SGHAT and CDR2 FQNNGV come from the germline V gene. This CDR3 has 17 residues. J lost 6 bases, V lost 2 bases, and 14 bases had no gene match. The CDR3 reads CASSLYAMVGGAQTQYF. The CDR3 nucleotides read TGTGCCAGCAGCTTATACGCGATGGTCGGGGGGGCCCAGACCCAGTACTTC.

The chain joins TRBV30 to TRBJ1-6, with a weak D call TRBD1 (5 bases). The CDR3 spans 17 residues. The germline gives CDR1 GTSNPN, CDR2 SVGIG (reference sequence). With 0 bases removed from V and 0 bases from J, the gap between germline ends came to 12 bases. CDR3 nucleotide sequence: TGTGCCTGGAGTGTAGGGTTGGGGGGCTCCTATAATTCACCCCTCCACTTT. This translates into CAWSVGLGGSYNSPLHF.

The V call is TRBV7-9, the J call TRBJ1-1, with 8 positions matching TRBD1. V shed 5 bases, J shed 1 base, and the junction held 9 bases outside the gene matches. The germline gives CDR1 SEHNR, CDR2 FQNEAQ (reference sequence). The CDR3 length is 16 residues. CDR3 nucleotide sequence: TGTGCCAGCAGCCTCAAACAGGGGGTGGAGAACACTGAAGCTTTCTTT. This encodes CASSLKQGVENTEAFF.